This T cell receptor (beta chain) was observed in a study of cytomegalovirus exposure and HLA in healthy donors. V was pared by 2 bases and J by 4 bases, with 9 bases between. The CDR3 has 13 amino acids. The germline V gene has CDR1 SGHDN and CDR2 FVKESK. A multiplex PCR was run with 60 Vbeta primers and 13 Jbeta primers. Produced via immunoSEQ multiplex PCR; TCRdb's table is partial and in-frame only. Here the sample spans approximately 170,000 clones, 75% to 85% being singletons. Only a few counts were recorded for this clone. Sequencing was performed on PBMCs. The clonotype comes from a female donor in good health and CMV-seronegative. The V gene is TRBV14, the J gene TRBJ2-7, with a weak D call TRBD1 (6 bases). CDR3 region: CASSQTGLYEQYF. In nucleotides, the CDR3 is TGTGCCAGCAGCCAAACAGGGTTATACGAGCAGTACTTC.